The T cell receptor beta chain described here comes from a study of shared clonotypes between healthy human individuals. Study results and caveats: In a handful of donors, 4.5% to 5.5% of naive CD4 clonotypes appeared in common. Donors were few, which limited the genetic and exposure-history diversity represented.

This CDR3 region has 15 residues. CDR1 is MNHEY, CDR2 SMNVEV, per germline (reference sequence). Trimming took 2 bases from V and 2 from J; bases not matched to a gene: 4. It was about 190 ng DNA, approximately 28,000 T cell genomes, that sorted-subset replicate PCRs used. The protocol was immunoSEQ multiplex PCR, while the TCRdb copy is restricted to in-frame clones and leaves out a portion. The table lists roughly 640,000 clones, roughly 97% of them singletons, with 0.045% to 0.06% in the top ten. Details on this clone: Its cognate antigen is unknown.

Sequencing was performed on naive CD4+ T cells sorted from blood. Indicated subset: CD45RA+ positively selected. V gene TRBV27 combines with J gene TRBJ2-7; TRBD1 agrees at 9 bases. The source of this sequence is a young woman in good health. CDR3: CASSLGTGLTYEQYF. The CDR3 coding sequence is TGTGCCAGCAGTTTAGGGACAGGGTTAACCTACGAGCAGTACTTC.